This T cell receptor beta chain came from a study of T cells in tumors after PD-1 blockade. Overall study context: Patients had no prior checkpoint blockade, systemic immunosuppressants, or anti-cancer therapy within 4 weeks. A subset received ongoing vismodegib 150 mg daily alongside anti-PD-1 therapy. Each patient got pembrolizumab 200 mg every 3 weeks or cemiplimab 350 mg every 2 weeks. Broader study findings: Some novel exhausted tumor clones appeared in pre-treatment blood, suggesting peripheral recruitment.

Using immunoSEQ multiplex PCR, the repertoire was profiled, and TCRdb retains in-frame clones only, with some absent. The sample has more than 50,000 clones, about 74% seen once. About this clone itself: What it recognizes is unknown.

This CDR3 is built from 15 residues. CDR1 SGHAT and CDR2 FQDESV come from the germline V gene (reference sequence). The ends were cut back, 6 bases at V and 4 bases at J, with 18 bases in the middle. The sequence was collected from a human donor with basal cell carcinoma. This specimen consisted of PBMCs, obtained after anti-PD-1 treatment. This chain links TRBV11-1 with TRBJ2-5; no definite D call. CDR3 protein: CASSFSAPIGETQYF. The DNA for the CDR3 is TGTGCCAGCAGTTTTTCCGCCCCAATCGGAGAGACCCAGTACTTC.